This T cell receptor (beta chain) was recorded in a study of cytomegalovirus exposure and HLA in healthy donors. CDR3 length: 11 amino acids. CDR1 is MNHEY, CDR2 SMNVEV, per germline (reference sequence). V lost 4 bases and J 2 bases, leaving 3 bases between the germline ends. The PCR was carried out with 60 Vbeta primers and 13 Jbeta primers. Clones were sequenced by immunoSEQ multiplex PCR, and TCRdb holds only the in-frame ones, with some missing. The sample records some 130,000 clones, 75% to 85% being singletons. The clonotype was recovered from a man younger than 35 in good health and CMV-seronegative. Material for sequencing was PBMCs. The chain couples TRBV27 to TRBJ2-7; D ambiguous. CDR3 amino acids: CASSSAYEQYF. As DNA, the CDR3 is TGTGCCAGCAGTTCGGCCTACGAGCAGTACTTC.